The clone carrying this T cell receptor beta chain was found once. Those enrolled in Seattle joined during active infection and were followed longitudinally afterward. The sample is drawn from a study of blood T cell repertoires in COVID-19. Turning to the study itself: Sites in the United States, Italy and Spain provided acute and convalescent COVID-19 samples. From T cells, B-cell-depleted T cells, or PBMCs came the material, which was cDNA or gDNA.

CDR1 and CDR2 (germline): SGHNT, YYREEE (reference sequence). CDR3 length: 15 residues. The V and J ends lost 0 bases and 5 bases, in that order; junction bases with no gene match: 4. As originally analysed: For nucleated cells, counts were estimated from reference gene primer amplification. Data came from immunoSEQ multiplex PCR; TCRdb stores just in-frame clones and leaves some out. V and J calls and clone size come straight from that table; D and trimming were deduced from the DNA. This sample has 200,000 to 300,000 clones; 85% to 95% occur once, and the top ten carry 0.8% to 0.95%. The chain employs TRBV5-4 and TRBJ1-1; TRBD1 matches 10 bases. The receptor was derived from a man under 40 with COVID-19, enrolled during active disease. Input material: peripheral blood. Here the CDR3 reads CASSLDWTGGTEAFF. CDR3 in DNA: TGTGCCAGCAGCTTGGATTGGACAGGGGGAACTGAAGCTTTCTTT.